The present T cell receptor beta chain was sequenced within a study of blood T cell repertoires in COVID-19. Data came from immunoSEQ multiplex PCR; TCRdb stores just in-frame clones and leaves some out. The sample shows 70,000 to 100,000 clones, roughly 89% of them seen only once. The ends were cut back, 1 base at V and 6 bases at J, with 9 bases in the middle. This CDR3 region has 13 residues. In germline, CDR1 is SGHDT, CDR2 YYEEEE. The chain joins TRBV5-6 to TRBJ2-3; a possible D gene is TRBD1 (6 bases). The sequence was collected from an older woman with COVID-19, enrolled during active disease. The sequencing input was peripheral blood. The CDR3 nucleotides are TGTGCCAGCAGCTTGATGGGGGCGGATACGCAGTATTTT. Translated, it gives CASSLMGADTQYF.